Listed below are T cell receptor beta chains from one sample, sequenced in a study of identical twins. TCRdb re-called the 5' RACE reads with MiXCR, one entry per CDR3 protein. The table lists about 460,000 distinct CDR3 sequences, 13% to 15% of them singletons. The same sample was also used in a study of yellow fever vaccine responses in identical twins.

Sample: CD4+ T cells sorted from blood. The receptors here all came from a young woman in good health. Both conserved end residues are part of each CDR3. The D gene is left open where the match is weak. Clone size is given for some rows only: seen once, a few or many times, or a class if the clone is expanded.

d_call,clone_size,v_call,j_call,cdr3_aa,cdr3_nt
TRBD1,few,TRBV29-1,TRBJ2-4,CSGRQGDNIQYF,TGCAGCGGTCGACAGGGAGATAACATTCAGTACTTC
TRBD1,NA,TRBV6-2/TRBV6-3,TRBJ1-5,CASSPGDREDQPQHF,TGTGCCAGCAGCCCTGGGGACAGGGAGGACCAGCCCCAGCATTTT
NA,NA,TRBV6-2/TRBV6-3,TRBJ2-1,CASCDGTYNEQFF,TGTGCCAGCTGTGACGGGACCTACAATGAGCAGTTCTTC
TRBD1,NA,TRBV7-8,TRBJ2-4,CASSPSTGVKNIQYF,TGTGCCAGCAGCCCATCGACAGGGGTAAAAAACATTCAGTACTTC
NA,few,TRBV7-2,TRBJ2-7,CASSLRAGWDEQYF,TGTGCCAGCAGCTTGAGGGCAGGGTGGGACGAGCAGTACTTC
TRBD2,few,TRBV4-3,TRBJ2-1,CASSRRGAGGYSEQFF,TGCGCCAGCAGCCGTCGAGGGGCGGGAGGATACAGTGAGCAGTTCTTC
NA,few,TRBV7-9,TRBJ1-5,CASSSEHSNQPQHF,TGTGCCAGCAGCAGTGAACATAGCAATCAGCCCCAGCATTTT
NA,NA,TRBV7-2,TRBJ2-3,CASSLVERGGTDTQYF,TGTGCCAGCAGCTTAGTGGAGCGAGGGGGCACAGATACGCAGTATTTT
NA,NA,TRBV28,TRBJ2-7,CASSPQVPYEQYF,TGTGCCTCCTCACCCCAGGTACCTTACGAGCAGTACTTC
NA,NA,TRBV27,TRBJ1-6,CASSLSGTYNSPLHF,TGTGCCAGCAGTTTGTCCGGGACCTATAATTCACCCCTCCACTTT
TRBD2,NA,TRBV27,TRBJ2-3,CASRSFTSGRISDTQYF,TGTGCCAGCAGGAGTTTTACTAGCGGGAGGATTTCAGATACGCAGTATTTT
TRBD1,many,TRBV5-1,TRBJ2-7,CASSLAGTATYEQYF,TGCGCCAGCAGCTTGGCTGGGACAGCTACCTACGAGCAGTACTTC
NA,few,TRBV6-2/TRBV6-3,TRBJ2-5,CASSRGKQETQYF,TGTGCCAGCAGTCGGGGGAAACAAGAGACCCAGTACTTC
TRBD1,few,TRBV7-9,TRBJ2-7,CASSRGQLSEQYF,TGTGCCAGCAGCAGGGGACAGCTTTCGGAGCAGTACTTC
NA,many,TRBV5-1,TRBJ2-1,CASRQETLSWDNEQFF,TGCGCCAGCAGACAAGAAACCCTAAGCTGGGACAATGAGCAGTTCTTC
NA,few,TRBV7-8,TRBJ2-2,CASSLERSGELFF,TGTGCCAGCAGCTTAGAGAGGTCCGGGGAGCTGTTTTTT
NA,NA,TRBV11-2,TRBJ2-7,CASSLGVLGQGTSLYSYEQYF,TGTGCCAGCAGCTTAGGTGTTTTAGGTCAGGGAACCTCTCTTTACTCCTACGAGCAGTACTTC
NA,NA,TRBV6-1,TRBJ2-7,CASSGADSYEQYF,TGTGCCAGCAGTGGAGCGGACTCCTACGAGCAGTACTTC
NA,many,TRBV20-1,TRBJ2-5,CSARDQVKETQYF,TGCAGTGCTAGAGATCAGGTTAAAGAGACCCAGTACTTC
NA,few,TRBV7-3,TRBJ1-1,CASSSVGMAEAFF,TGTGCCAGCAGCTCCGTGGGAATGGCTGAAGCTTTCTTT
TRBD1,NA,TRBV7-9,TRBJ2-7,CASSLDESQGAAYEQYF,TGTGCCAGCAGCTTAGACGAATCACAGGGGGCTGCCTACGAGCAGTACTTC
TRBD2,NA,TRBV2,TRBJ2-4,CASSVGGLGENIQYF,TGTGCCAGCAGTGTAGGGGGACTAGGGGAAAACATTCAGTACTTC
TRBD1,NA,TRBV5-8,TRBJ2-5,CASTLRDREETQYF,TGTGCCAGCACCCTCCGGGACAGAGAAGAGACCCAGTACTTC
TRBD1,few,TRBV3-1,TRBJ2-5,CASSQKSGQRSQETQYF,TGTGCCAGCAGCCAAAAGTCGGGACAGCGTTCCCAAGAGACCCAGTACTTC